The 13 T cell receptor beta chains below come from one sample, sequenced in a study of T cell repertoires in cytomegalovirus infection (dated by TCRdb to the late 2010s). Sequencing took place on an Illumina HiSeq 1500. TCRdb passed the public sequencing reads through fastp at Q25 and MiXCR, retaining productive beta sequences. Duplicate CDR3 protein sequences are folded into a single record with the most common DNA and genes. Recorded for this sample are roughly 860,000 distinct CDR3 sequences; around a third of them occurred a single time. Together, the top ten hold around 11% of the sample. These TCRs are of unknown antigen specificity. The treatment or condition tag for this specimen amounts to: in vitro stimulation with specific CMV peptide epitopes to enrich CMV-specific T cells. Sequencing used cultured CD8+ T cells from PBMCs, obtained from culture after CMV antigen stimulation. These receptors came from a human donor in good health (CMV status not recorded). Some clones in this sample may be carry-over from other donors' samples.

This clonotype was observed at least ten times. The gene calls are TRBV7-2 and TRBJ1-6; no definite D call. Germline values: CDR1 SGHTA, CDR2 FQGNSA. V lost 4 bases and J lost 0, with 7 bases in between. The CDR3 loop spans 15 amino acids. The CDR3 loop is CASSSDFSYNSPLHF. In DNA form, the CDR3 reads TGTGCCAGCAGCTCCGATTTCTCCTATAATTCACCCCTCCACTTT.

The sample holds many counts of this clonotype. For the CDR3, the DNA is TGCGCCAGCAGCCAATGGCTAGCGGGGGGAACAGATACGCAGTATTTT. It is translated as CASSQWLAGGTDTQYF. V is TRBV4-3 and J is TRBJ2-3; 11 positions agree with TRBD2. Germline assignment: CDR1 LGHNA and CDR2 YSLEER. The length of the CDR3 is 16 residues. Trimming took 2 bases from V and 3 from J; bases not matched to a gene: 4.

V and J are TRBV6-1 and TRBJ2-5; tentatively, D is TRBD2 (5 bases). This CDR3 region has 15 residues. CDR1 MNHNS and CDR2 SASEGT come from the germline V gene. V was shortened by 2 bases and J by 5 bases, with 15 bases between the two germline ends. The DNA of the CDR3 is TGTGCCAGCAGTGAACCCGGGGTTGGATTGGAGACCCAGTACTTC. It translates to CASSEPGVGLETQYF.

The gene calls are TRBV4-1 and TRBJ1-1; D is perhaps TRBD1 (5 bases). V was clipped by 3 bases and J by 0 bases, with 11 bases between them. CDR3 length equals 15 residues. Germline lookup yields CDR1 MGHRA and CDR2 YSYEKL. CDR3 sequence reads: CASSQMGTVNTEAFF. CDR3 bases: TGCGCCAGCAGCCAGATGGGGACCGTGAACACTGAAGCTTTCTTT.

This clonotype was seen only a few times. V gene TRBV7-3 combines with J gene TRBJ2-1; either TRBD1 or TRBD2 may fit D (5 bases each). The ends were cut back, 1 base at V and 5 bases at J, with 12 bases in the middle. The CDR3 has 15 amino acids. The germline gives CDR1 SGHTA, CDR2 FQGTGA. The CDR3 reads CASSLSRESHNEQFF. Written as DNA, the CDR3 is TGTGCCAGCAGCTTAAGCAGGGAGTCCCACAATGAGCAGTTCTTC.

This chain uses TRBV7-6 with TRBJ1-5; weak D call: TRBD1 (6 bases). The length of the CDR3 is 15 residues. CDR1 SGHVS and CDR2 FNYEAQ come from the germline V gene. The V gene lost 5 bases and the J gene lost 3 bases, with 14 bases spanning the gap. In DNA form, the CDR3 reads TGTGCCAGCAGCCCAGAAGGGGGGGACAATCAGCCCCAGCATTTT. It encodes CASSPEGGDNQPQHF.

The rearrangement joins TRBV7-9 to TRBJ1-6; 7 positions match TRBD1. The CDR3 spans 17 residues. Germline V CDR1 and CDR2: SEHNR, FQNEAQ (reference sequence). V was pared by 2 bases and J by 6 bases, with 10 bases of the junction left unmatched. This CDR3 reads CASSLPRTGGANSPLHF. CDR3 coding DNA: TGTGCCAGCAGCTTACCGAGGACAGGCGGTGCTAATTCACCCCTCCACTTT.

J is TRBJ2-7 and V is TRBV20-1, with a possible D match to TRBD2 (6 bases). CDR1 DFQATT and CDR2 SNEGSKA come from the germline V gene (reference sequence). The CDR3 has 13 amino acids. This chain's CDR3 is CSARTTNSYEQYV. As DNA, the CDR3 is TGCAGCGCTAGGACTACCAACTCCTACGAGCAGTACGTC.

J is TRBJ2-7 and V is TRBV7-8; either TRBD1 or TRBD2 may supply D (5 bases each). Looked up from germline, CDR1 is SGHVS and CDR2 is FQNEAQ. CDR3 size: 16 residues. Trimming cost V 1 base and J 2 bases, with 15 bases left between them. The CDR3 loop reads CASSLGGSARAYEQYF. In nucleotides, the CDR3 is TGTGCCAGCAGCTTAGGGGGGTCTGCCCGAGCCTACGAGCAGTACTTC.

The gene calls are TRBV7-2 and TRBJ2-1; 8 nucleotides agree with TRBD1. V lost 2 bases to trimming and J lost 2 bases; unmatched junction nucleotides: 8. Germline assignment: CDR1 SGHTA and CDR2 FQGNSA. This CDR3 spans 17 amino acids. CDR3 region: CASSLFLGQGPYNEQFF. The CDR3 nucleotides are TGTGCCAGCAGCTTATTTCTTGGACAGGGCCCCTACAATGAGCAGTTCTTC.

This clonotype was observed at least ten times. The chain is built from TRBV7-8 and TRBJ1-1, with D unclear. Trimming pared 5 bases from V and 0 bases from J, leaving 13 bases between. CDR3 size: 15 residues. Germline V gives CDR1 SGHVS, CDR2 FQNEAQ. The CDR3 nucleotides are TGTGCCAGCAGCCTCCCGGGAAGACTGAACACTGAAGCTTTCTTT. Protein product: CASSLPGRLNTEAFF.

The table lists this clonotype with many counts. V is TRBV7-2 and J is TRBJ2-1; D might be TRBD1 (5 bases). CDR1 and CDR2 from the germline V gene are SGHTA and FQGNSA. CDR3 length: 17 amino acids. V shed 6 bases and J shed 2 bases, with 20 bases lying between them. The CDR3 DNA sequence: TGTGCCAGCAGGCTTTCCATGCGTGCAGGGCCCTACAATGAGCAGTTCTTC. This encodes CASRLSMRAGPYNEQFF.

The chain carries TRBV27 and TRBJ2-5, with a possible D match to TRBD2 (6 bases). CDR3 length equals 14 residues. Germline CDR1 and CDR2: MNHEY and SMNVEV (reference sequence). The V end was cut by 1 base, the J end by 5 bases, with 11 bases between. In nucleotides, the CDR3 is TGTGCCAGCAGTTTATTTCGAGGGAGGGAGACCCAGTACTTC. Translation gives CASSLFRGRETQYF.